The source of this T cell receptor beta chain is a study of long-term antiretroviral therapy in people with HIV. Whole-study context: The earliest specimens came about a decade ahead of the 2015 immediate-ART recommendation. The study's findings and limits: Before ART, certain clones expanded, and these dominated the repertoire at all time points.

Survey-level immunoSEQ v3.0 assays were run. Sequencing was performed with immunoSEQ multiplex PCR; in TCRdb, only in-frame clones are kept and a portion is missing. This table holds 30,000 to 45,000 clones, roughly 78% found once. Worth noting for this clone: Antigen specificity is unknown.

Germline V gives CDR1 LGHNT, CDR2 FRNRAP. Unmatched junction bases numbered 5, after V lost 5 bases and J lost 4 bases. This CDR3 spans 15 amino acids. This TCR was recovered from a man in his thirties or forties with HIV. The starting material was unsorted PBMCs, obtained 3.4 years after starting antiretroviral therapy. This sequence joins TRBV12-5 and TRBJ2-1, with 10 positions matching TRBD1. CDR3 DNA: TGTGCTAGTGGTCCCGGGGACAGGGGTTACAATGAGCAGTTCTTC. It translates to CASGPGDRGYNEQFF.